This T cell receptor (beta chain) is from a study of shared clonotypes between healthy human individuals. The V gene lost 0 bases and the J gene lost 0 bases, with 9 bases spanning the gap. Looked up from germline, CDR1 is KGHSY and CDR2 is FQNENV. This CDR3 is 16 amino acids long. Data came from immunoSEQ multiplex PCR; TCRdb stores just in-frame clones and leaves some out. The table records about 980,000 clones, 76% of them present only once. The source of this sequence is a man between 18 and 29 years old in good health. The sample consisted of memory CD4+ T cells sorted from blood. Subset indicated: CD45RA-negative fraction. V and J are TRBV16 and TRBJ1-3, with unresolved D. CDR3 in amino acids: CASSQSPPSSGNTIYF. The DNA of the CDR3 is TGTGCCAGCAGCCAATCTCCACCGAGCTCTGGAAACACCATATATTTT. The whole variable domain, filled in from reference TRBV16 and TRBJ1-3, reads GEEVAQTPKHLVRGEGQKAKLYCAPIKGHSYVFWYQQVLKNEFKFLISFQNENVFDETGMPKERFSAKCLPNSPCSLEIQATKLEDSAVYFCASSQSPPSSGNTIYFGEGSWLTVV.